This T cell receptor (beta chain) is drawn from a study of blood T cells in healthy people across ages. Study outcomes and limitations: Older individuals had lower TCR beta diversity per million T cells (the decline was roughly linear). Estimated diversity, derived from one million T cells, was regarded as an underestimate.

CDR1 and CDR2 (germline): SQVTM, ANQGSEA. The CDR3 totals 14 residues. About this clonotype itself: Its antigen is not known.

Per-sample yields of isolated PBMCs were at least 6 million. A J-beta primer mix and a sample-barcoded 5' primer were used in a second PCR of about 6 to 12 cycles. Each cDNA molecule was tagged by a template-switch adaptor with 12 random nucleotides. Each CDR3 protein gets one entry after TCRdb re-called the 5' RACE reads with MiXCR. The profile covers roughly 2 million distinct CDR3 sequences, with about 50% appearing a single time and approximately 2.1% taken by the ten largest. The sequenced material came from blood. The V gene is TRBV29-1, the J gene TRBJ2-4; a possible D gene is TRBD2 (5 bases). TRBJ2-7 matches the DNA end more closely, so the J call is doubtful. This receptor was taken from a middle-aged woman in good health. The CDR3 protein is CSVKPDSGSYEQYF. The CDR3 region has the DNA TGCAGCGTCAAACCGGACTCCGGCTCCTACGAGCAGTACTTC.